This TCR beta chain appears in the sequencing data of a study of radiotherapy plus CTLA-4 blockade in lung cancer. Measured with immunoSEQ multiplex PCR; TCRdb has only the in-frame clones, and not every one. The data hold some 49,000 clones, with around 83% observed a single time. The length of the CDR3 is 15 residues. The V gene's germline CDR1 is MDHEN and CDR2 SYDVKM. V lost 3 bases and J lost 4, with 15 bases in between. This clonotype was obtained from a human donor with non-small cell lung cancer whose response to radiotherapy plus ipilimumab could not be evaluated. V gene TRBV28 combines with J gene TRBJ1-1; D is uncertain. Sequences were derived from peripheral blood, sampled from a patient treated with radiotherapy plus ipilimumab. The CDR3 loop reads CASSFLKGAGTEAFF. DNA for the CDR3: TGTGCCAGCAGTTTTTTGAAGGGAGCGGGCACTGAAGCTTTCTTT.